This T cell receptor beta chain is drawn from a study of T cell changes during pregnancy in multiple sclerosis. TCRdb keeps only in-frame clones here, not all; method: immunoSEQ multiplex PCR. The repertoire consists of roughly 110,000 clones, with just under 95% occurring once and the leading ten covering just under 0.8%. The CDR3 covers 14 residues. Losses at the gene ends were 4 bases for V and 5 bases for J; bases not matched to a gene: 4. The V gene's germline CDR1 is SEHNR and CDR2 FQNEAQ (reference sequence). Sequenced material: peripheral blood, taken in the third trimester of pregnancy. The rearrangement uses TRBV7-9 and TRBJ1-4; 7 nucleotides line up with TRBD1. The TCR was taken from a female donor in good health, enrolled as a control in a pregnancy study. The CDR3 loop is CASSSGTVNEKLFF. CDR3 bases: TGTGCCAGCAGCTCCGGGACAGTGAATGAAAAACTGTTTTTT. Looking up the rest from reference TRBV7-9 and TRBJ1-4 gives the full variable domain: DTGVSQNPRHKITKRGQNVTFRCDPISEHNRLYWYRQTLGQGPEFLTYFQNEAQLEKSRLLSDRFSAERPKGSFSTLEIQRTEQGDSAMYLCASSSGTVNEKLFFGSGTQLSVL.